These 20 T cell receptor beta chains were all obtained from the same sample, sequenced in a study of Graves' ophthalmopathy and Graves' hyperthyroidism. TCR beta CDR3 amplification used RNA transcripts. A first-round RT-PCR used HTBI primers, followed by a second-round multiplex PCR. TCRdb used MiXCR to reprocess the multiplex PCR reads, holding one entry per CDR3 protein. The sample carries roughly 400,000 distinct CDR3 sequences, about 15% recorded once. Sequenced input: peripheral blood. Receptors originate from an adult woman with stable Graves' hyperthyroidism.

This clonotype came up many times. The chain joins TRBV5-1 to TRBJ1-5; 10 nucleotides align to TRBD1. This CDR3 has 15 residues. The V and J ends lost 4 bases and 6 bases, in that order; junction bases with no gene match: 7. In germline, CDR1 is SGHRS, CDR2 YFSETQ. The CDR3 here is CASSPGTGDSQPQHF. The CDR3, as DNA: TGCGCCAGCAGCCCCGGGACAGGGGATAGTCAGCCCCAGCATTTT.

This clonotype was recorded at least ten times. The chain combines TRBV28 with TRBJ2-5; D unclear. The V gene's germline CDR1 is MDHEN and CDR2 SYDVKM. Between the trimmed V and J ends, which lost 6 bases and 2 bases, there was a span of 10 bases. The CDR3 has 13 residues. CDR3 bases: TGTGCCAGCAGCCCGGCCAATCAAGAGACCCAGTACTTC. It encodes CASSPANQETQYF.

At least ten counts were recorded for this clonotype. The V and J genes are TRBV6-1 and TRBJ2-5, with no clear D. V lost 6 bases, J lost 0 bases, and 11 bases lay in between. The CDR3 loop spans 14 amino acids. CDR1 and CDR2 (germline): MNHNS, SASEGT. For the CDR3, the DNA is TGTGCCAGCAGCACCACTCCGTACCAAGAGACCCAGTACTTC. As protein: CASSTTPYQETQYF.

This clonotype was counted many times. This chain joins TRBV28 and TRBJ1-5, with 9 nucleotides matching TRBD1. From germline, CDR1 is MDHEN and CDR2 SYDVKM. CDR3 length: 14 amino acids. Trimming cost V 7 bases and J 5 bases; bases outside gene matches: 6. CDR3 in amino acids: CASMPGQGYQPQHF. DNA for the CDR3: TGTGCCAGCATGCCGGGACAGGGTTATCAGCCCCAGCATTTT.

Many counts were recorded for this clonotype. The chain uses TRBV6-5 and TRBJ1-2, with a possible D match to TRBD1 (6 bases). Germline CDR1 is MNHEY and CDR2 is SVGAGI. This CDR3 region has 14 residues. The V end was cut by 2 bases, the J end by 4 bases, with 11 bases between. CDR3 nucleotide sequence: TGTGCCAGCAGTTACCCAGGGGACCCCTATGGCTACACCTTC. This gives the protein CASSYPGDPYGYTF.

This clonotype was counted ten times or more. The V call is TRBV12-3 or TRBV12-4, the J call TRBJ1-6, with D perhaps matching TRBD1 (5 bases). V lost 5 bases, J lost 3 bases, and 11 bases lay in between. CDR3 size: 15 residues. CDR3 region: CASSRGDLYNSPLHF. CDR3 DNA: TGTGCCAGCAGTCGGGGCGACCTCTATAATTCACCCCTCCACTTT.

Comments on this clonotype: This clone may be a read error of a much larger clone one base away. The gene calls are TRBV4-2 and TRBJ1-1; 7 bases match TRBD1. The germline V gene encodes CDR1 LGHNA and CDR2 YNFKEQ. This CDR3 is 15 amino acids long. The CDR3 DNA follows: TGTGCCAGCAGCCCCCACCAGGGGGTGAACGCTGAAGCTTTCTTT. Translated, it gives CASSPHQGVNAEAFF.

This clonotype came up many times. The chain combines TRBV29-1 with TRBJ1-1; 9 bases align to TRBD1. V shed 4 bases, J shed 5 bases, and the junction held 8 bases outside the gene matches. Germline V gene lookup returns CDR1 SQVTM and CDR2 ANQGSEA. The length of the CDR3 is 14 residues. The CDR3 reads CSVATRDRVTEAFF. For the CDR3, the DNA is TGCAGCGTTGCGACCCGGGACAGGGTGACTGAAGCTTTCTTT.

Many counts were recorded for this clonotype. The chain employs TRBV28 and TRBJ2-2, with 7 bases aligning to TRBD1. J gave up 1 base and V 10 bases, and 6 bases lay outside the gene matches. This CDR3 is built from 14 residues. CDR1 and CDR2 from the germline V gene are MDHEN and SYDVKM. CDR3 amino acids: CATGTELNTGELFF. The DNA of the CDR3 is TGTGCCACCGGGACAGAATTGAACACCGGGGAGCTGTTTTTT.

This clonotype showed up many times. V gene TRBV19 combines with J gene TRBJ2-2; TRBD2 agrees at 7 bases. J was trimmed by 6 bases and V by 1 base; bases with no gene match: 14. The CDR3 length is 18 residues. Germline assignment: CDR1 LNHDA and CDR2 SQIVND (reference sequence). In nucleotides, the CDR3 is TGTGCCAGTAGTATAGTGGGCTTAGCGGGTACGAGATCCGGGGAGCTGTTTTTT. Its protein is CASSIVGLAGTRSGELFF.

In the case of this clonotype: The conserved final phenylalanine or tryptophan is absent from the CDR3, which likely points to a read error. The DNA is omitted, as the CDR3 cannot be located on it reliably, and the CDR3 follows TCRdb's listing. The rearrangement uses TRBV29-1 and TRBJ2-5; the table's D call TRBD1 went unverified against the DNA. Germline loops: CDR1 SQVTM, CDR2 ANQGSEA. The CDR3 extends over 12 residues, inclusive of both ends. This chain's CDR3 is CSVKPGSETGDL.

The chain recombines TRBV20-1 with TRBJ2-7, with a possible D match to TRBD1 (6 bases). Trimming left V 5 bases short and J 0 bases short, with 14 bases between. This CDR3 contains 14 residues. Germline V CDR1 and CDR2: DFQATT, SNEGSKA (reference sequence). This chain's CDR3 is CSAVRQESSYEQYF. In DNA, the CDR3 is TGCAGTGCTGTAAGACAGGAAAGCTCCTACGAGCAGTACTTC.

On this clonotype: This clone may be a read error of a much larger clone one base away. The chain carries TRBV27 and TRBJ2-5, with 7 bases lining up with TRBD2. The CDR3 loop spans 15 amino acids. CDR1 is MNHEY and CDR2 is SMNVEV in the germline V gene (reference sequence). After removal of 10 bases from V and 1 base from J, the junction contained 12 bases not matched to a gene. DNA for the CDR3: TGTGCCACCAAAGCGGGAATCGGGTTCCAAGAGACCCAGTACTTC. Encoded protein: CATKAGIGFQETQYF.

Only a few counts were recorded for this clonotype. The chain is built from TRBV9 and TRBJ1-3, with D hard to call. Germline V gene lookup returns CDR1 SGDLS and CDR2 YYNGEE. The CDR3 has 14 amino acids. V lost 7 bases, J lost 0 bases, and 11 bases lay in between. CDR3 in DNA: TGTGCCAGCCATACCCCCGGCTCTGGAAACACCATATATTTT. Translation gives CASHTPGSGNTIYF.

Details on this clonotype: One junction end does not reproduce the germline sequence, and a read error may be involved. This sequence joins TRBV6-2 or TRBV6-3 and TRBJ1-5, with D unclear. The CDR3 sequence is 13 residues long. CDR1 is MNHEY and CDR2 is SVGEGT in the germline V gene. In nucleotides, the CDR3 is TGTGCCAGCAGTTGGGTCGGAAATCAGCCTCAGCATTTT. Translating it yields CASSWVGNQPQHF.

Comment on this clonotype: The CDR3 carries no conserved terminal phenylalanine or tryptophan, so it likely arises from a read error. This chain uses TRBV11-2 with TRBJ2-3, with TRBD2 identical over 12 bases. V gave up 7 bases and J gave up 1 base; unmatched junction bases: 12. Germline V gene lookup returns CDR1 SGHAT and CDR2 FQNNGV. The CDR3 extends over 18 amino acids. The CDR3 loop is CASTQQGLAGGGTDTQYC. For the CDR3, the DNA is TGTGCCAGCACCCAGCAGGGACTAGCGGGTGGCGGCACAGATACGCAGTATTGT.

V is TRBV3-1 and J is TRBJ1-3; D is possibly TRBD1 (6 bases). Trimming stripped 4 bases from V and 0 bases from J, with 10 bases between. This CDR3 is 15 amino acids long. The V gene's germline CDR1 is LGHDT and CDR2 YNNKEL (reference sequence). CDR3 region: CASSPQGFSGNTIYF. In nucleotides, the CDR3 is TGTGCCAGCAGCCCACAGGGCTTCTCTGGAAACACCATATATTTT.

This sequence joins TRBV11-2 and TRBJ1-1; TRBD1 aligns across 9 bases. The V gene end was trimmed by 8 bases and the J gene end by 5 bases; junction bases not matched to a gene: 15. This CDR3 is built from 16 residues. CDR1 is SGHAT and CDR2 is FQNNGV in the germline V gene. DNA for the CDR3: TGTGCCAGCGGCAAGGTGAGGGGACAGGGACAGACTGAAGCTTTCTTT. The encoded protein is CASGKVRGQGQTEAFF.

This chain links TRBV28 with TRBJ1-2, with a weak D call TRBD1 (5 bases). V lost 7 bases and J lost 3, with 18 bases in between. The CDR3 totals 15 residues. Germline CDR1 and CDR2: MDHEN and SYDVKM. CDR3 residues: CASTLGERGHYGYTF. In DNA form, the CDR3 reads TGTGCCAGCACCCTAGGGGAGAGGGGCCACTATGGCTACACCTTC.

The chain has TRBV6-2 or TRBV6-3 and TRBJ2-7, with D perhaps given as TRBD1 or TRBD2 (5 bases each). The CDR3 sequence is 11 residues long. Germline V CDR1 and CDR2: MNHEY, SVGEGT. With 5 bases removed from V and 8 bases from J, the gap between germline ends came to 10 bases. The DNA of the CDR3 is TGTGCCAGCAGTGACCGGGACCAGCAGTACTTC. It specifies CASSDRDQQYF.